This T cell receptor beta chain is drawn from a study of identical twins. Germline V gene sequence: CDR1 KGHDR, CDR2 SFDVKD. The CDR3 contains 15 residues. V was clipped by 4 bases and J by 10 bases, with 19 bases between them. A single record per CDR3 protein comes from TCRdb applying MiXCR to the 5' RACE reads. Here the sample spans around 550,000 distinct CDR3 sequences, 12% to 15% being singletons. This sample was also put to use in a study of yellow fever vaccine responses in identical twins.

The sequence derives from a woman younger than 35 in good health. The specimen sequenced was CD4+ T cells sorted from blood. The V gene is TRBV24-1, the J gene TRBJ2-1; D might be TRBD2 (7 bases). Written as DNA, the CDR3 is TGTGCCACCAGTGAACACAGCTTGGGAGGGACAGAGCAGTTCTTC. Its translation: CATSEHSLGGTEQFF.